Listed below are T cell receptor beta chains from one sample, sequenced in a study of cytomegalovirus exposure and HLA in healthy donors. Method: immunoSEQ multiplex PCR; TCRdb's copy keeps in-frame clones and lacks some. The data contain 200,000 to 300,000 clones, approximately 86% of them singletons. The sequencing sample was made of PBMCs. The receptors stem from a woman aged 25 to 45 in good health and CMV-seropositive. The CDR3 runs from the conserved cysteine through the conserved F or W. Each record gives: J gene, clone size, D gene, V gene, CDR3 DNA, CDR3 protein. D genes are given only for firm matches. Clone size is stated in some rows and not others, as once, few, many or a class when expanded.

J: TRBJ2-1
size: NA
D: NA
V: TRBV6-5
DNA: TGTGCCAGCACCAACACGAGGAATGAGCAGTTCTTC
CDR3: CASTNTRNEQFF

J: TRBJ2-5
size: NA
D: TRBD1
V: TRBV29-1
DNA: TGCAGCGTGAGAGGGGGCGCGGAGACCCAGTACTTC
CDR3: CSVRGGAETQYF

J: TRBJ2-7
size: few
D: TRBD1
V: TRBV13
DNA: TGTGCCAGCAGTATTGGGACAGCTTCCCTCTACGAGCAGTACTTC
CDR3: CASSIGTASLYEQYF

J: TRBJ2-1
size: NA
D: NA
V: TRBV27
DNA: TGTGCCAGCAGTTCAAGCGACCACCATGAGCAGTTCTTC
CDR3: CASSSSDHHEQFF

J: TRBJ1-1
size: NA
D: NA
V: TRBV5-5
DNA: TGTGCCAGCAGCTTGTTACGGGGCACTGAAGCTTTCTTT
CDR3: CASSLLRGTEAFF

J: TRBJ2-3
size: NA
D: NA
V: TRBV5-4
DNA: TGTGCCAGCAGCCCCTCCGTCAGCGGGAGCACAGATACGCAGTATTTT
CDR3: CASSPSVSGSTDTQYF

J: TRBJ1-2
size: few
D: NA
V: TRBV5-1
DNA: TGCGCCAGCAGCTTGGACACAGGGCCCTATGGCTACACCTTC
CDR3: CASSLDTGPYGYTF

J: TRBJ1-1
size: NA
D: NA
V: TRBV28
DNA: TGTGCCAGCAGTTTGGGCAGGGTGAACACTGAAGCTTTCTTT
CDR3: CASSLGRVNTEAFF

J: TRBJ2-6
size: NA
D: TRBD1
V: TRBV7-9
DNA: TGTGCCAGCAGCAGGGGACAGGGGACTTCTGGGGCCAACGTCCTGACTTTC
CDR3: CASSRGQGTSGANVLTF

J: TRBJ2-7
size: once
D: TRBD2
V: TRBV29-1
DNA: TGCAGCGTAGGCGGGAGTTTGGGCGAGCAGTACTTC
CDR3: CSVGGSLGEQYF

J: TRBJ2-3
size: NA
D: NA
V: TRBV5-1
DNA: TGCGCCAGCAGCTTTGGCGTAGAACCGGGAGCTTCAGATACGCAGTATTTT
CDR3: CASSFGVEPGASDTQYF

J: TRBJ2-6
size: few
D: TRBD1
V: TRBV7-9
DNA: TGTGCCAGCAGCTCCAATCTACAGGGGGCGGGAACTGGGGCCAACGTCCTGACTTTC
CDR3: CASSSNLQGAGTGANVLTF

J: TRBJ2-1
size: NA
D: TRBD2
V: TRBV7-8
DNA: TGTGCCAGCAGCACCCCCGGGACTAGCGGGAGTAACTCCTACAATGAGCAGTTCTTC
CDR3: CASSTPGTSGSNSYNEQFF

J: TRBJ2-4
size: NA
D: TRBD2
V: TRBV10-2
DNA: TGCGCCAGCTCCCCAGCGGGAGGGCCCTCGACCAAAAACATTCAGTACTTC
CDR3: CASSPAGGPSTKNIQYF

J: TRBJ1-2
size: NA
D: NA
V: TRBV4-1
DNA: TGCGCCAGCAGCCAAGATCGGGGGTTTAACTATGGCTACACCTTC
CDR3: CASSQDRGFNYGYTF

J: TRBJ1-2
size: NA
D: NA
V: TRBV11-2
DNA: TGTGCCAGCAGCTTAGTAACGGAGTTAGCTAACTATGGCTACACCTTC
CDR3: CASSLVTELANYGYTF

J: TRBJ1-2
size: NA
D: NA
V: TRBV20-1
DNA: TGCAGTGCTACAGGGAACTATGGCTACACCTTC
CDR3: CSATGNYGYTF

J: TRBJ1-1
size: NA
D: NA
V: TRBV6-5
DNA: TGTGCCAGCAGTTACTCCGGGGGGAGGAACACTGAAGCTTTCTTT
CDR3: CASSYSGGRNTEAFF

J: TRBJ2-2
size: NA
D: NA
V: TRBV2
DNA: TGTGCCAGCAGTCCACTACAGAACACCGGGGAGCTGTTTTTT
CDR3: CASSPLQNTGELFF

J: TRBJ2-7
size: once
D: TRBD1
V: TRBV27
DNA: TGTGCCAGCAGTTCGGGGACAGGGAGGTACGAGCAGTACTTC
CDR3: CASSSGTGRYEQYF

J: TRBJ2-7
size: NA
D: TRBD2
V: TRBV7-6
DNA: TGTGCCAGCAGCCGGACTAGCGGGAGTTCTTACGAGCAGTACTTC
CDR3: CASSRTSGSSYEQYF

J: TRBJ1-2
size: NA
D: TRBD1
V: TRBV9
DNA: TGTGCCAGCAGAAATACTGGGACAGGTATAGACTATGGCTACACCTTC
CDR3: CASRNTGTGIDYGYTF

J: TRBJ1-5
size: NA
D: TRBD1
V: TRBV19
DNA: TGTGCCAGTAGTAGGGAGACAGGGGGTAATCAGCCCCAGCATTTT
CDR3: CASSRETGGNQPQHF

J: TRBJ1-5
size: NA
D: TRBD1
V: TRBV2
DNA: TGTGCCAGCAGAGAGGGACAGAACAATCAGCCCCAGCATTTT
CDR3: CASREGQNNQPQHF

J: TRBJ2-7
size: NA
D: NA
V: TRBV5-1
DNA: TGCGCCAGCAGCTCCTTAGCGGACCCCTACGAGCAGTACTTC
CDR3: CASSSLADPYEQYF

J: TRBJ2-1
size: NA
D: NA
V: TRBV6-5
DNA: TGTGCCAGCAGTTACTCGGAGGGCCAGGGGGGTGAGCAGTTCTTC
CDR3: CASSYSEGQGGEQFF

J: TRBJ2-5
size: NA
D: TRBD2
V: TRBV4-1
DNA: TGCGCCAGCAGCCAAGAGGAAGGGGAGGGAGAGACCCAGTACTTC
CDR3: CASSQEEGEGETQYF

J: TRBJ1-1
size: NA
D: NA
V: TRBV7-9
DNA: TGTGCCAGCAGCTTAGCAGGAGGGGTCACTGAAGCTTTCTTT
CDR3: CASSLAGGVTEAFF

J: TRBJ2-7
size: NA
D: NA
V: TRBV5-6
DNA: TGTGCCAGCAGCTCGTACTCCGGGAACTACCACTACGAGCAGTACTTC
CDR3: CASSSYSGNYHYEQYF